The 4 T cell receptor beta chains in this list originate from one sample, sequenced in a study of PD-1 blockade in mismatch repair-deficient tumors. Sequenced by immunoSEQ multiplex PCR; TCRdb stores in-frame clones only, minus some. The sample has 95,000 to 150,000 clones; around 87% are singletons. The material was peripheral blood, obtained 44 weeks after starting pembrolizumab. The receptors here all came from an adult with mismatch repair-deficient cancer.

The rearrangement links TRBV9 to TRBJ2-3; TRBD1 is a possible D gene (5 bases). The germline V gene encodes CDR1 SGDLS and CDR2 YYNGEE. The CDR3 extends over 13 amino acids. The germline V and J ends were trimmed by 0 bases and 9 bases, with 11 bases remaining between them. The CDR3 DNA is TGTGCCAGCAGCGTAGATCAGGGTGAAACGCAGTATTTT. This encodes CASSVDQGETQYF.

This clone has only one observation. The rearrangement links TRBV30 to TRBJ2-7, with no clear D. This CDR3 has 12 residues. V dropped 0 bases and J dropped 4 bases, with 7 bases sitting between them. Germline V gene lookup returns CDR1 GTSNPN and CDR2 SVGIG (reference sequence). For the CDR3, the DNA is TGTGCCTGGAGTGTGGGGTCGTACGAGCAGTACTTC. Encoded protein: CAWSVGSYEQYF.

The chain combines TRBV10-3 with TRBJ2-7; 11 bases align to TRBD2. The CDR3 is 14 residues long. CDR1 is ENHRY, CDR2 SYGVKD, per germline. Trimming removed 5 bases from V and 4 bases from J; junction bases left unmatched: 4. The CDR3 loop is CAISSGTSGYEQYF. The CDR3 bases are TGTGCCATCAGTTCCGGGACTAGCGGATACGAGCAGTACTTC.

The chain recombines TRBV10-2 with TRBJ1-1, with D uncertain. Germline CDR1 reads WSHSY; CDR2 reads SAAADI. The CDR3 contains 12 residues. The V end was cut by 6 bases, the J end by 2 bases, with 7 bases between. CDR3 DNA sequence: TGCGCCAGCAGACAGTTTAACACTGAAGCTTTCTTT. It specifies CASRQFNTEAFF.